Each of the 27 T cell receptor beta chains below was sequenced from the same sample in a study of vaccination and CD4 T cells after COVID-19. Oncomine TCR Beta short-read sequencing was applied to DNA from cultured CD4+ T cells. TCRdb re-called the PCR reads through MiXCR, storing one row per CDR3 protein. The sample lists 12,000 or so distinct CDR3 sequences, roughly 45% occurring once. Their antigen targets remain unknown. Described treatment: roughly ten-day PBMC culture with coronavirus spike peptide pools or control peptides (ViraFEST assay). Specimen: CD4+ T cells from blood, cultured in vitro. These receptor sequences come from a human donor who had recovered from COVID-19.

This chain links TRBV6-1 with TRBJ1-1; a weak D match, TRBD1 (5 bases). Germline lookup yields CDR1 MNHNS and CDR2 SASEGT. The CDR3 loop spans 14 amino acids. The V end lost 6 bases, the J end lost 4 bases, and 15 bases lay between the germline ends. The chain's CDR3 is CASRSRGDFTEAFF. CDR3 sequence (DNA): TGTGCCAGCAGGTCGCGGGGGGACTTCACTGAAGCTTTCTTT.

The V gene is TRBV20-1, the J gene TRBJ2-3, with 12 bases lining up with TRBD2. J gave up 6 bases and V 2 bases, and 6 bases lay outside the gene matches. Looked up from germline, CDR1 is DFQATT and CDR2 is SNEGSKA (reference sequence). This CDR3 is 15 amino acids long. CDR3 sequence: CSARRLAGVSDTQYF. The CDR3, as DNA: TGCAGTGCTAGACGACTAGCGGGAGTCTCCGATACGCAGTATTTT.

The table lists this clonotype with a count of one. This chain connects TRBV2 to TRBJ2-5; a possible D gene is TRBD2 (6 bases). The germline V and J ends were trimmed by 8 bases and 5 bases, with 15 bases remaining between them. This CDR3 has 13 amino acids. Germline CDR1 is SNHLY and CDR2 is FYNNEI. The DNA for the CDR3 is TGTGCCAGCGGAGGGGTATTGCGGGAGACCCAGTACTTC. Residues: CASGGVLRETQYF. Full variable domain (outside the CDR3, taken from reference TRBV2 and TRBJ2-5): EPEVTQTPSHQVTQMGQEVILRCVPISNHLYFYWYRQILGQKVEFLVSFYNNEISEKSEIFDDQFSVERPDGSNFTLKIRSTKLEDSAMYFCASGGVLRETQYFGPGTRLLVL.

This chain joins TRBV6-1 and TRBJ2-3; 11 bases agree with TRBD2. The germline CDR1 and CDR2 sequences are MNHNS and SASEGT. The trim removed 4 bases at V and 1 base at J, leaving 1 base unmatched. This CDR3 is 15 amino acids long. Here the CDR3 reads CASSVLAGGTDTQYF. CDR3 sequence (DNA): TGTGCCAGCAGTGTACTAGCGGGAGGCACAGATACGCAGTATTTT.

By share, this clonotype counts as large. The chain carries TRBV20-1 and TRBJ2-1, with TRBD2 matching over 12 bases. V was pared by 4 bases and J by 7 bases, with 5 bases of the junction left unmatched. The CDR3 has 14 amino acids. In germline, CDR1 is DFQATT, CDR2 SNEGSKA (reference sequence). The CDR3 DNA reads as TGCAGTGCTATTCTAGCGGGGGGGCGGAATGAGCAGTTCTTC. This translates into CSAILAGGRNEQFF.

This chain uses TRBV2 with TRBJ1-5, with unresolved D. V was cut by 5 bases and J by 0 bases, with 11 bases left in between. Looked up from germline, CDR1 is SNHLY and CDR2 is FYNNEI. The CDR3 totals 15 residues. The CDR3 region has the DNA TGTGCCAGCAGTCGGGGAGGTCCTAGCAATCAGCCCCAGCATTTT. It encodes CASSRGGPSNQPQHF.

This clonotype was seen a handful of times. The V and J genes are TRBV29-1 and TRBJ1-5; possibly TRBD1 for D (5 bases). Germline CDR1 and CDR2: SQVTM and ANQGSEA. The ends were cut back, 3 bases at V and 3 bases at J, with 12 bases in the middle. CDR3 length: 14 residues. The CDR3 DNA reads as TGCAGCGTTGATCGGGGACTCACCAATCAGCCCCAGCATTTT. Translated: CSVDRGLTNQPQHF.

The chain recombines TRBV2 with TRBJ2-6; possible D gene TRBD1, 5 bases. Deletions cut 6 bases from V and 0 bases from J, with 12 bases between. The germline gives CDR1 SNHLY, CDR2 FYNNEI. The CDR3 consists of 16 residues. This CDR3 reads CASSYDRYSGANVLTF. The CDR3 nucleotides read TGTGCCAGCAGCTATGACAGATACTCTGGGGCCAACGTCCTGACTTTC.

In its sample, this clonotype was seen a few times. The chain recombines TRBV6-1 with TRBJ1-5; 7 bases are shared with TRBD1. Unmatched junction bases numbered 16, after V lost 5 bases and J lost 6 bases. CDR1 is MNHNS, CDR2 SASEGT, per germline. This CDR3 has 17 amino acids. The CDR3 here is CASSKLGDRVRGQPQHF. CDR3 in DNA: TGTGCCAGCAGTAAGCTGGGAGACAGGGTGCGAGGTCAGCCCCAGCATTTT.

By its share, this clonotype is medium-sized (0.01 to 0.1%). V is TRBV10-3 and J is TRBJ2-2; TRBD2 matches at 7 bases. CDR3 size: 14 residues. The germline V gene has CDR1 ENHRY and CDR2 SYGVKD. V dropped 10 bases and J dropped 4; count of bases not matched to a gene: 9. CDR3 DNA sequence: TGTGCCACGGCCGTAGGCGGGGGCACCGGGGAGCTGTTTTTT. Translated, it gives CATAVGGGTGELFF.

The chain uses TRBV2 and TRBJ1-5, with no clear D. The CDR3 totals 13 residues. Germline values: CDR1 SNHLY, CDR2 FYNNEI. The V end lost 4 bases, the J end lost 4 bases, and 8 bases lay between the germline ends. This CDR3 reads CASSAGPNQPQHF. The CDR3, as DNA: TGTGCCAGCAGTGCAGGTCCTAATCAGCCCCAGCATTTT.

The chain joins TRBV4-2 to TRBJ2-5; 12 bases agree with TRBD2. There are 16 residues in the CDR3. Germline values: CDR1 LGHNA, CDR2 YNFKEQ. V was clipped by 2 bases and J by 5 bases; unmatched bases: 6. The CDR3 DNA is TGTGCCAGCAGCCAAAGGCTAGCGGGAGGGCCGGAGACCCAGTACTTC. Its protein is CASSQRLAGGPETQYF.

The chain uses TRBV6-4 and TRBJ2-7; D gene uncertain. CDR1 is MRHNA and CDR2 is SNTAGT in the germline V gene. The CDR3 contains 12 residues. Trimming cost V 4 bases and J 4 bases, with 8 bases left between them. The DNA for the CDR3 is TGTGCCAGCAGTGCCAAGGTGTACGAGCAGTACTTC. Residues: CASSAKVYEQYF.

This rearrangement joins TRBV6-2 or TRBV6-3 to TRBJ2-2, with 7 bases aligning to TRBD1. This CDR3 spans 14 amino acids. Germline V gene sequence: CDR1 MNHEY, CDR2 SVGEGT. After removal of 6 bases from V and 6 bases from J, the junction contained 7 bases not matched to a gene. This chain's CDR3 is CASSRGQFAGELFF. The CDR3 DNA sequence: TGTGCCAGCAGCCGGGGACAGTTCGCCGGGGAGCTGTTTTTT.

This chain uses TRBV20-1 with TRBJ1-6, with D tentatively TRBD1 (5 bases). This CDR3 is 15 amino acids long. Germline assignment: CDR1 DFQATT and CDR2 SNEGSKA (reference sequence). V lost 3 bases and J lost 5, with 14 bases in between. The CDR3 spells CSAREPGRNNSPLHF. Here the CDR3 DNA reads TGCAGTGCTAGGGAACCGGGACGGAATAATTCACCCCTCCACTTT.

This chain links TRBV12-3 or TRBV12-4 with TRBJ2-7, with D possibly being TRBD2 (5 bases). The CDR3 sequence is 12 residues long. Between the trimmed V and J ends, which lost 8 bases and 3 bases, there was a span of 11 bases. CDR3 loop: CASGSGNYEQYF. Written as DNA, the CDR3 is TGTGCCAGCGGATCGGGGAACTACGAGCAGTACTTC.

The chain recombines TRBV12-3 or TRBV12-4 with TRBJ1-2; possible D gene TRBD1, 6 bases. The CDR3 sequence is 13 residues long. V was clipped by 2 bases and J by 8 bases, with 12 bases between them. CDR3 DNA: TGTGCCAGCAGTTTATCGCCAGGGGCCGGCTACACCTTC. Translated, it gives CASSLSPGAGYTF.

The chain combines TRBV29-1 with TRBJ1-1, with no clear D. V lost 3 bases and J lost 5, with 16 bases in between. Germline V CDR1 and CDR2: SQVTM, ANQGSEA. CDR3 size: 14 residues. As DNA, the CDR3 is TGCAGCGTTGAGGTCGCGGGGAGTTTGACTGAAGCTTTCTTT. Translated, it gives CSVEVAGSLTEAFF.

V gene TRBV6-1 combines with J gene TRBJ1-2; a weak D match, TRBD1 (6 bases). Per germline, CDR1 MNHNS and CDR2 SASEGT. With 6 bases removed from V and 8 bases from J, the gap between germline ends came to 19 bases. CDR3 length: 14 amino acids. DNA of the CDR3: TGTGCCAGCAGGCAGGGACAAACTCAGACGGGCTACACCTTC. This gives the protein CASRQGQTQTGYTF.

The V gene is TRBV10-2, the J gene TRBJ2-2; 11 bases map to TRBD1. The CDR3 totals 13 residues. V was pared by 8 bases and J by 6 bases, with 2 bases of the junction left unmatched. The germline V gene encodes CDR1 WSHSY and CDR2 SAAADI. The CDR3 sequence: CASVGQGAGELFF. The DNA for the CDR3 is TGCGCCAGCGTGGGACAGGGGGCCGGGGAGCTGTTTTTT.

This chain links TRBV21-1 with TRBJ1-6; TRBD1, the table's D call, lacks a check against the DNA. TRBV21-1 is recorded as a pseudogene. CDR3 size: 16 residues. CDR3 amino acids: CASSTRTGGNNSPLHF. For the CDR3, the DNA is TGTGCCAGCAGCACCCGGACAGGGGGCAATAATTCACCCCTCCACTTT.

This clonotype was detected only a few times. The chain has TRBV7-9 and TRBJ2-1; D is ambiguous. The germline V gene has CDR1 SEHNR and CDR2 FQNEAQ (reference sequence). With 7 bases removed from V and 9 bases from J, the gap between germline ends came to 16 bases. CDR3 size: 13 residues. The DNA of the CDR3 is TGTGCCAGCATCCCCTTTGGCACTTTTGAGCAGTTCTTC. Translation gives CASIPFGTFEQFF. Complete variable domain (other parts from reference TRBV7-9 and TRBJ2-1): DTGVSQNPRHKITKRGQNVTFRCDPISEHNRLYWYRQTLGQGPEFLTYFQNEAQLEKSRLLSDRFSAERPKGSFSTLEIQRTEQGDSAMYLCASIPFGTFEQFFGPGTRLTVL.

The rearrangement uses TRBV7-8 and TRBJ2-1; 7 nucleotides match TRBD2. Germline loops: CDR1 SGHVS, CDR2 FQNEAQ. V shed 5 bases and J 2 bases; nucleotides not matched to a gene: 18. The CDR3 has 19 residues. CDR3 loop: CASSASRITGGGTYNEQFF. The DNA for the CDR3 is TGTGCCAGCAGCGCCAGTCGAATCACCGGCGGGGGAACCTACAATGAGCAGTTCTTC.

CDR3 nucleotides: TGTGCCAGCAGCTTAGGGTCTGTGGGCCACTATGGCTACACCTTC. It is translated as CASSLGSVGHYGYTF. The chain recombines TRBV7-9 with TRBJ1-2; no clear D gene. Germline CDR1 is SEHNR and CDR2 is FQNEAQ (reference sequence). V lost 1 base and J 3 bases, leaving 12 bases between the germline ends. The CDR3 spans 15 residues.

The chain joins TRBV27 to TRBJ1-3; D uncertain. V was shortened by 2 bases and J by 2 bases, with 1 base between the two germline ends. This CDR3 is 12 amino acids long. Looked up from germline, CDR1 is MNHEY and CDR2 is SMNVEV (reference sequence). The CDR3 region has the DNA TGTGCCAGCAGTTTACCTGGAAACACCATATATTTT. This sequence encodes CASSLPGNTIYF.

The J gene is TRBJ1-2, the V gene TRBV30, with D hard to call. The CDR3 loop spans 13 amino acids. V lost 0 bases to trimming and J lost 6 bases, with 11 bases between them. The germline CDR1 and CDR2 sequences are GTSNPN and SVGIG (reference sequence). The CDR3, as DNA: TGTGCCTGGAGTGTAATTTGGCGAGATGGCTACACCTTC. Amino acids: CAWSVIWRDGYTF.

The rearrangement uses TRBV5-1 and TRBJ2-7; tentatively, D is TRBD2 (6 bases). Germline V lookup: CDR1 SGHRS, CDR2 YFSETQ. Trimming took 4 bases from V and 3 from J, leaving 14 bases between them. The length of the CDR3 is 14 residues. CDR3 region: CASSQRWRDYEQYF. CDR3 bases: TGCGCCAGCAGCCAAAGGTGGCGGGACTACGAGCAGTACTTC.